A selection of T cell receptor beta chains follows, all from one sample in a study of blood T cell repertoires in COVID-19. Sequenced by immunoSEQ multiplex PCR; TCRdb stores in-frame clones only, minus some. This sample has fewer than 200,000 clones, with 70% to 90% found just once. Material for sequencing was peripheral blood. The receptors here all came from a man aged 18-30 years who had recovered from COVID-19. CDR3s include the opening cysteine and the closing phenylalanine or tryptophan. A D gene is named only where the DNA matches it firmly. Rows give clone size only sometimes, using once, few, many, or a class for an expanded clone.

TRBV20-1	TRBD1	-	TRBJ2-5	TGCAGTGCTAGTATCAGGGGGGAGACCCAGTACTTC	CSASIRGETQYF
TRBV3-1/TRBV3-2	TRBD2	-	TRBJ2-1	TGTGCCAGCAGCCAAGCTCGCCTAGCGGGAGAGAGTTACAATGAGCAGTTCTTC	CASSQARLAGESYNEQFF
TRBV7-3	-	few	TRBJ2-1	TGTGCCAGCAGCTTACAGGGTAATGAGCAGTTCTTC	CASSLQGNEQFF
TRBV6-2/TRBV6-3	TRBD2	-	TRBJ2-7	TGTGCCAGCAGTTACGTAAGGACTAGCGGGAGGAACGAGCAGTACTTC	CASSYVRTSGRNEQYF
TRBV6-6	-	-	TRBJ2-7	TGTGCCAGCAGTTACTCGTATTCAGGGGTGATTTACGAGCAGTACTTC	CASSYSYSGVIYEQYF
TRBV13	-	once	TRBJ2-1	TGTGCCAGCAGCTTAGTCGTCGGGGAATACAATGAGCAGTTCTTC	CASSLVVGEYNEQFF
TRBV7-8	TRBD2	-	TRBJ2-7	TGTGCCAGCAGCTTTACGACTAGCGGGAGCGATTTTCGGTACTTC	CASSFTTSGSDFRYF
TRBV6-6	TRBD1	few	TRBJ2-7	TGTGCCAGCAGTTCGGTTGGGGACAGCGCCTACGAGCAGTACTTC	CASSSVGDSAYEQYF
TRBV6-6	-	-	TRBJ2-7	TGTGCCAGCAGTGGAACTAGCGAGCAGTACTTC	CASSGTSEQYF
TRBV5-4	-	-	TRBJ2-3	TGTGCCAGCAGCGCGTTGCACAGGGAGGGAACAGATACGCAGTATTTT	CASSALHREGTDTQYF
TRBV28	-	-	TRBJ1-5	TGTGCCAGCAGCCTGGGACTTGGCAATCAGCCCCAGCATTTT	CASSLGLGNQPQHF
TRBV28	-	-	TRBJ2-7	TGTGCCAGCAGACCACAGGGTACCTACGAGCAGTACTTC	CASRPQGTYEQYF
TRBV28	TRBD1	once	TRBJ2-2	TGTGCCAGCAGTTTTGTGCAGGGGGAAGACACCGGGGAGCTGTTTTTT	CASSFVQGEDTGELFF
TRBV27	TRBD2	-	TRBJ2-7	TGTGCCAGCGGAAAAGCGGGAGCCTCTTACGAGCAGTACTTC	CASGKAGASYEQYF
TRBV30	TRBD1	-	TRBJ1-3	TGTGCCGTACTCAGGGGGCACTCTGGAAACACCATATATTTT	CAVLRGHSGNTIYF
TRBV4-1	-	-	TRBJ1-4	TGCGCCAGCAGCCAAGCAGGCTCCAATGAAAAACTGTTTTTT	CASSQAGSNEKLFF
TRBV19	-	-	TRBJ1-5	TGTGCCAGTAGTATGGGGGGATCATATCAGCCCCAGCATTTT	CASSMGGSYQPQHF
TRBV18	TRBD1	-	TRBJ2-3	TGTGCCAGCTCACCGGACAGGGTTGCAGATACGCAGTATTTT	CASSPDRVADTQYF